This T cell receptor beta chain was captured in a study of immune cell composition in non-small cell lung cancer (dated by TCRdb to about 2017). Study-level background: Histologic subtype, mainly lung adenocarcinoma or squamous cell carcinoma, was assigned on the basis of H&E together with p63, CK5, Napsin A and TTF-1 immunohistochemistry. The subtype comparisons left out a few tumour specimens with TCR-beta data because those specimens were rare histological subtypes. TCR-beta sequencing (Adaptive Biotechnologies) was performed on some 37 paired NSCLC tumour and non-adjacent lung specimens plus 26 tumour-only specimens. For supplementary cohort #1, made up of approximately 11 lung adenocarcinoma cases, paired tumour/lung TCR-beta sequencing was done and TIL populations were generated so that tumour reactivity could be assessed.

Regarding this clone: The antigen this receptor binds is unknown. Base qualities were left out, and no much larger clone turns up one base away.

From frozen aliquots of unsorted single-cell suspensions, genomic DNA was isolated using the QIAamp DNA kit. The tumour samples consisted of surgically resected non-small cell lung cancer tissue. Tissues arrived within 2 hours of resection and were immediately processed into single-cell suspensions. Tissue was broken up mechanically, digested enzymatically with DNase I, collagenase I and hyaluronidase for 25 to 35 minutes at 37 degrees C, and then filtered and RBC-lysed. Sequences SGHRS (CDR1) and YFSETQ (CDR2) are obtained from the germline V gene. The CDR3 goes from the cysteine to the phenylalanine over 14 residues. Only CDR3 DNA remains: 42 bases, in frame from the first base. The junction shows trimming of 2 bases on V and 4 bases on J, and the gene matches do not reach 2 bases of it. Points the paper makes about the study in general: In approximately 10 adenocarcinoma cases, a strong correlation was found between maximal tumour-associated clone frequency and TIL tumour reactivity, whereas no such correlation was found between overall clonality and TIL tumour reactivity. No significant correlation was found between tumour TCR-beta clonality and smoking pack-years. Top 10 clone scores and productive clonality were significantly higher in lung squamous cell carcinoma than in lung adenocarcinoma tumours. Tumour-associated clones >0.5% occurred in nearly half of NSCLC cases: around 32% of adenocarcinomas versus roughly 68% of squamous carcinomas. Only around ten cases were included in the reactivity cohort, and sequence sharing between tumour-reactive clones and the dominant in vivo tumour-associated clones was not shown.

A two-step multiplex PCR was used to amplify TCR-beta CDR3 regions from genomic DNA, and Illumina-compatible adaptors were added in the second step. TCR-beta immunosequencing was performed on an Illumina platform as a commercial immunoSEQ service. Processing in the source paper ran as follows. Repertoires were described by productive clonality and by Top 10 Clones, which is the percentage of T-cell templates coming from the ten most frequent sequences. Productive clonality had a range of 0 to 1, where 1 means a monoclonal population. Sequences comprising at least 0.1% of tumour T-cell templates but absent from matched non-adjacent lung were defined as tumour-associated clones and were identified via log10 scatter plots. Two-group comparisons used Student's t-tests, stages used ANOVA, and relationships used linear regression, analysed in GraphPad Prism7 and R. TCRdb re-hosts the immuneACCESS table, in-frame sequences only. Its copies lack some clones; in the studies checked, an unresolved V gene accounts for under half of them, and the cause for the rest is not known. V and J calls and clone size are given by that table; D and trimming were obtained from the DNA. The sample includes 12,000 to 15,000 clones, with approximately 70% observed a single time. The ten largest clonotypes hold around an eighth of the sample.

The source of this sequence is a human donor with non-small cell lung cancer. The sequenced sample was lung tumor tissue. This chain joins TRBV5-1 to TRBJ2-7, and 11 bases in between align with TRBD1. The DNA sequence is TGCGCCAGCAGCTTAGGGACAGGGGGTTACGAGCAGTACTTC. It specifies CASSLGTGGYEQYF.